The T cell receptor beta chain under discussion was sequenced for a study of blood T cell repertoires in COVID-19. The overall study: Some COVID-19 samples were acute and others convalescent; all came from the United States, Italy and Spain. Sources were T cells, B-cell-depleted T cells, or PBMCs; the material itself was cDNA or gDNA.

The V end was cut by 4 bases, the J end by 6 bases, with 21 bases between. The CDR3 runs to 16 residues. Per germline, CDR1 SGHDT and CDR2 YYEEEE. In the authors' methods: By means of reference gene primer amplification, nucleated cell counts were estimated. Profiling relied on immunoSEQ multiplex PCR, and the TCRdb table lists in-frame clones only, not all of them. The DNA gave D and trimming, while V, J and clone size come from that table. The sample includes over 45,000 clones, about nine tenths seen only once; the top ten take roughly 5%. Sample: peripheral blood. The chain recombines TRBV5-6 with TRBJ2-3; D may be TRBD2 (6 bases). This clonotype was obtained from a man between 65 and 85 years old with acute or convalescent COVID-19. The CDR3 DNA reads TGTGCCAGCAGCCCTGGATGGGGGAGGACCGCGGATACGCAGTATTTT. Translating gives CASSPGWGRTADTQYF. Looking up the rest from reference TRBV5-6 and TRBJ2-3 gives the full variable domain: DAGVTQSPTHLIKTRGQQVTLRCSPKSGHDTVSWYQQALGQGPQFIFQYYEEEERQRGNFPDRFSGHQFPNYSSELNVNALLLGDSALYLCASSPGWGRTADTQYFGPGTRLTVL.